The present T cell receptor (beta chain) was sequenced within a study of T cell responses to AZD1222 COVID-19 vaccine. Clones were read by immunoSEQ multiplex PCR, and TCRdb kept only the in-frame ones, dropping some. The table includes about 61,000 clones, approximately 90% detected once. CDR3 size: 15 residues. In germline, CDR1 is LGHNT, CDR2 FRNRAP. Trimming removed 6 bases at V and 4 bases at J, with 19 bases between. Sequences were derived from peripheral blood, sampled on day 0 of AZD1222 vaccination. This TCR came from an adult in good health. J is TRBJ2-7 and V is TRBV12-5; D is unresolved. CDR3 protein: CASGETGPHLYEQYF. CDR3 bases: TGTGCTAGTGGAGAGACCGGACCGCACCTGTACGAGCAGTACTTC. The full variable domain, with the rest looked up from reference TRBV12-5 and TRBJ2-7, is DARVTQTPRHKVTEMGQEVTMRCQPILGHNTVFWYRQTMMQGLELLAYFRNRAPLDDSGMPKDRFSAEMPDATLATLKIQPSEPRDSAVYFCASGETGPHLYEQYFGPGTRLTVT.